The next 29 T cell receptor beta chains were all read from a single sample in a study of T cell responses to AZD1222 COVID-19 vaccine. Sequencing was performed with immunoSEQ multiplex PCR; in TCRdb, only in-frame clones are kept and a portion is missing. The table includes roughly 65,000 clones, approximately 87% detected once. Sample: peripheral blood, taken 28 days after the second AZD1222 dose. These receptors all stem from an adult who received the AZD1222 COVID-19 vaccine.

CDR3 nucleotides: TGCGCCAGCAGCCAAGAACCGGGGGCGTCTGAAAAACTGTTTTTT. Protein: CASSQEPGASEKLFF. This chain joins TRBV4-1 and TRBJ1-4; the D gene is possibly TRBD1 (6 bases). This CDR3 region has 15 residues. Germline loops: CDR1 MGHRA, CDR2 YSYEKL. Between the trimmed V and J ends, which lost 0 bases and 7 bases, there was a span of 12 bases.

This rearrangement joins TRBV19 to TRBJ2-7; tentatively, D is TRBD2 (5 bases). V was shortened by 6 bases and J by 5 bases, with 14 bases between the two germline ends. The CDR3 is 13 residues long. CDR1 is LNHDA and CDR2 is SQIVND in the germline V gene (reference sequence). The DNA for the CDR3 is TGTGCCAGTAGCAGGACCGGGGTCAACGAGCAGTACTTC. It codes for CASSRTGVNEQYF.

The chain is built from TRBV6-5 and TRBJ1-1; 11 bases agree with TRBD1. This CDR3 is 14 amino acids long. In germline, CDR1 is MNHEY, CDR2 SVGAGI. V dropped 4 bases and J dropped 5; count of bases not matched to a gene: 3. CDR3 loop: CASSSGQGGTEAFF. CDR3 coding DNA: TGTGCCAGCAGTTCGGGACAGGGGGGAACTGAAGCTTTCTTT.

This chain links TRBV10-3 with TRBJ2-2, with a weak D call TRBD2 (5 bases). Trimming removed 3 bases at V and 7 bases at J, with 9 bases between. The CDR3 covers 13 residues. The germline V gene encodes CDR1 ENHRY and CDR2 SYGVKD. The CDR3 sequence: CAISDGVGGELFF. CDR3 sequence (DNA): TGTGCCATCAGTGACGGGGTGGGCGGGGAGCTGTTTTTT.

The sample holds a few counts of this clone. The chain combines TRBV5-1 with TRBJ2-7; D is unclear. Germline V gene lookup returns CDR1 SGHRS and CDR2 YFSETQ. Trimming removed 4 bases at V and 2 bases at J, with 16 bases between. This CDR3 comprises 15 residues. The CDR3 spells CASSPGLSLAYEQYF. The CDR3 region has the DNA TGCGCCAGCAGCCCGGGCCTCAGCCTCGCCTACGAGCAGTACTTC.

The gene calls are TRBV10-2 and TRBJ1-6; D uncertain. The CDR3 runs 14 residues. V was cut by 2 bases and J by 9 bases, with 11 bases left in between. Germline V gene data show CDR1 as WSHSY and CDR2 as SAAADI. Here the CDR3 DNA reads TGCGCCAGCAGTGAGATTCTCTCGGGTTCACCCCTCCACTTT. Protein product: CASSEILSGSPLHF.

The chain links TRBV28 to TRBJ1-3; D ambiguous. Germline V CDR1 and CDR2: MDHEN, SYDVKM. This CDR3 is built from 16 residues. Trimming removed 4 bases from V and 3 bases from J, with 16 bases in between. CDR3 amino acids: CASSSLTLPGGNTIYF. CDR3 sequence (DNA): TGTGCCAGCAGTTCTCTGACCCTACCCGGTGGAAACACCATATATTTT.

This clone occurred a few times. The rearrangement uses TRBV2 and TRBJ2-5; no definite D call. This CDR3 is 10 amino acids long. V lost 11 bases and J lost 5, with 9 bases in between. Germline V gene data show CDR1 as SNHLY and CDR2 as FYNNEI. CDR3 in DNA: TGTGCCCCTGGCCGGGAGACCCAGTACTTC. Protein: CAPGRETQYF.

The DNA for the CDR3 is TGTGCCAGCTCACCGCGGGGAAGCTATGGCTACACCTTC. This sequence encodes CASSPRGSYGYTF. The chain couples TRBV18 to TRBJ1-2; no reliable D call. The germline CDR1 and CDR2 sequences are KGHSH and LQKENI. The CDR3 contains 13 residues. The V gene lost 3 bases and the J gene lost 4 bases, with 9 bases spanning the gap. Based on the CDR3 plus reference TRBV18 and TRBJ1-2, the full variable domain is NAGVMQNPRHLVRRRGQEARLRCSPMKGHSHVYWYRQLPEEGLKFMVYLQKENIIDESGMPKERFSAEFPKEGPSILRIQQVVRGDSAAYFCASSPRGSYGYTFGSGTRLTVV.

The rearrangement links TRBV10-3 to TRBJ1-1; 8 nucleotides line up with TRBD1. With 10 bases clipped from V and 6 bases from J, the junction kept 13 bases outside the gene matches. CDR1 is ENHRY and CDR2 is SYGVKD in the germline V gene. There are 14 residues in the CDR3. The CDR3 DNA reads as TGTGCCACCTTACGCGGACAGGGTGATCCTGAAGCTTTCTTT. Protein sequence: CATLRGQGDPEAFF.

The chain uses TRBV7-6 and TRBJ1-3; possible D gene TRBD1, 5 bases. V was trimmed by 0 bases and J by 0 bases, leaving 9 bases between them. CDR3 length: 16 residues. The germline CDR1 and CDR2 sequences are SGHVS and FNYEAQ. CDR3 DNA: TGTGCCAGCAGCTTAGCGGTCGGGGGCTCTGGAAACACCATATATTTT. This encodes CASSLAVGGSGNTIYF.

The chain couples TRBV27 to TRBJ1-5; no reliable D call. The V end lost 0 bases, the J end lost 2 bases, and 8 bases lay between the germline ends. Germline V gene lookup returns CDR1 MNHEY and CDR2 SMNVEV (reference sequence). The CDR3 has 15 residues. The CDR3: CASSLSGLGNQPQHF. CDR3 nucleotide sequence: TGTGCCAGCAGTTTATCCGGGTTGGGCAATCAGCCCCAGCATTTT.

This chain connects TRBV5-1 to TRBJ2-7; 9 bases map to TRBD1. CDR3 size: 14 residues. Germline loops: CDR1 SGHRS, CDR2 YFSETQ. V lost 0 bases, J lost 7 bases, and 5 bases stayed unmatched. This chain's CDR3 is CASSLDRGQLEQYF. The CDR3 DNA is TGCGCCAGCAGCTTGGACAGGGGGCAGTTGGAGCAGTACTTC.

V is TRBV19 and J is TRBJ2-1; D is tentatively TRBD1 or TRBD2 (5 bases each). Looked up from germline, CDR1 is LNHDA and CDR2 is SQIVND (reference sequence). V lost 4 bases and J 13 bases, leaving 23 bases between the germline ends. The CDR3 extends over 15 amino acids. In DNA, the CDR3 is TGTGCCAGTAGTACAGAATTTACAGGAGAAGGAGGTCAGTTCTTC. It translates to CASSTEFTGEGGQFF. Full variable domain (missing parts from reference TRBV19 and TRBJ2-1): DGGITQSPKYLFRKEGQNVTLSCEQNLNHDAMYWYRQDPGQGLRLIYYSQIVNDFQKGDIAEGYSVSREKKESFPLTVTSAQKNPTAFYLCASSTEFTGEGGQFFGPGTRLTVL.

This clone has only a few counts. The chain uses TRBV5-1 and TRBJ2-5, with 8 bases identical to TRBD2. Germline V lookup: CDR1 SGHRS, CDR2 YFSETQ. The CDR3 totals 14 residues. The ends lost 0 bases at V and 2 bases at J; junction bases unmatched: 0. This CDR3 reads CASSLAGGQETQYF. The CDR3 DNA reads TGCGCCAGCAGCTTGGCGGGGGGGCAAGAGACCCAGTACTTC. The full variable domain, completed using reference TRBV5-1 and TRBJ2-5, is KAGVTQTPRYLIKTRGQQVTLSCSPISGHRSVSWYQQTPGQGLQFLFEYFSETQRNKGNFPGRFSGRQFSNSRSEMNVSTLELGDSALYLCASSLAGGQETQYFGPGTRLLVL.

The chain joins TRBV11-2 to TRBJ1-2, with a possible D match to TRBD1 (6 bases). V was pared by 5 bases and J by 1 base, with 14 bases between. In germline, CDR1 is SGHAT, CDR2 FQNNGV. CDR3 length: 15 residues. CDR3 bases: TGTGCCAGCAGCAGACAGGCCTCGATTAACTATGGCTACACCTTC. The encoded protein is CASSRQASINYGYTF.

This clone appeared once. The rearrangement links TRBV19 to TRBJ2-7; D gene unclear. CDR3 size: 15 residues. Per germline, CDR1 LNHDA and CDR2 SQIVND (reference sequence). Trimming took 2 bases from V and 1 from J, leaving 12 bases between them. The CDR3, as DNA: TGTGCCAGTAGTATAAGCGAACAGCCGTCCTACGAGCAGTACTTC. It translates to CASSISEQPSYEQYF.

This clone showed up just a few times. This chain connects TRBV5-4 to TRBJ1-3; D ambiguous. CDR3 size: 15 residues. V lost 0 bases and J lost 2, with 9 bases in between. Germline CDR1 SGHNT, CDR2 YYREEE (reference sequence). Here the CDR3 DNA reads TGTGCCAGCAGCTTGGGACAAGTCCCTGGAAACACCATATATTTT. Translated: CASSLGQVPGNTIYF.

J is TRBJ2-5 and V is TRBV3-1 (or the pseudogene TRBV3-2), with 12 bases matching TRBD2. Trimming cost V 3 bases and J 5 bases; bases outside gene matches: 7. CDR1 is LGHDT and CDR2 is YNNKEL in the germline V gene (reference sequence). This CDR3 contains 16 residues. CDR3 loop: CASSHPTSGRVETQYF. The CDR3, as DNA: TGTGCCAGCAGCCACCCGACTAGCGGGAGAGTGGAGACCCAGTACTTC.

The chain carries TRBV29-1 and TRBJ2-1; tentatively, D is TRBD2 (5 bases). The CDR3 spans 12 residues. Germline V lookup: CDR1 SQVTM, CDR2 ANQGSEA. CDR3: CSYVRRDNEQFF. The CDR3 DNA reads TGCAGTTATGTCCGGCGGGACAATGAGCAGTTCTTC.

The chain combines TRBV10-3 with TRBJ2-1; possibly TRBD2 for D (5 bases). V was shortened by 8 bases and J by 10 bases, with 15 bases between the two germline ends. The length of the CDR3 is 12 residues. CDR1 and CDR2 from the germline V gene are ENHRY and SYGVKD. This CDR3 reads CAIDEGLGEQFF. As DNA, the CDR3 is TGTGCCATCGATGAGGGCTTGGGGGAGCAGTTCTTC.

The J gene is TRBJ2-2, the V gene TRBV11-1; D possibly uses TRBD1 or TRBD2 (5 bases each). The CDR3 totals 14 residues. CDR1 and CDR2 (germline): SGHAT, FQDESV (reference sequence). Trimming removed 5 bases from V and 7 bases from J, with 14 bases in between. This chain's CDR3 is CASSPGPAHGELFF. As DNA, the CDR3 is TGTGCCAGCAGCCCGGGACCTGCACACGGGGAGCTGTTTTTT.

The table lists this clone with a few counts. J is TRBJ1-4 and V is TRBV6-5; no firm D call. The CDR3 loop spans 12 amino acids. Trimming removed 10 bases from V and 4 bases from J, with 10 bases in between. Per germline, CDR1 MNHEY and CDR2 SVGAGI. CDR3 loop: CATRRNNEKLFF. The CDR3, as DNA: TGTGCCACCAGACGGAATAATGAAAAACTGTTTTTT.

V gene TRBV10-3 combines with J gene TRBJ2-2; D is unresolved. The V gene's germline CDR1 is ENHRY and CDR2 SYGVKD. V was clipped by 7 bases and J by 1 base, with 10 bases between them. This CDR3 spans 14 amino acids. DNA for the CDR3: TGTGCCATCAAGACCGGGCAGAACACCGGGGAGCTGTTTTTT. Protein sequence: CAIKTGQNTGELFF.

V and J are TRBV3-1 (or the pseudogene TRBV3-2) and TRBJ2-3; TRBD1 aligns across 7 bases. The CDR3 sequence is 16 residues long. With 4 bases clipped from V and 1 base from J, the junction kept 8 bases outside the gene matches. Germline V gives CDR1 LGHDT, CDR2 YNNKEL (reference sequence). CDR3 DNA sequence: TGTGCCAGCAGCCGCCGAAAGGGGGCGGGCACAGATACGCAGTATTTT. Translation: CASSRRKGAGTDTQYF.

DNA for the CDR3: TGCAGTGCTAGTGATTGGGGGTTGACTGAAGCTTTCTTT. It is translated as CSASDWGLTEAFF. The J gene is TRBJ1-1, the V gene TRBV20-1, with D perhaps matching TRBD1 (5 bases). Germline values: CDR1 DFQATT, CDR2 SNEGSKA (reference sequence). The length of the CDR3 is 13 residues. The ends were cut back, 3 bases at V and 5 bases at J, with 13 bases in the middle.

The chain carries TRBV28 and TRBJ1-1; 10 bases fit TRBD1. Germline assignment: CDR1 MDHEN and CDR2 SYDVKM. CDR3 length: 13 residues. Trimming removed 3 bases from V and 13 bases from J; junction bases left unmatched: 8. CDR3 in DNA: TGTGCCAGCAGTTTCTCGACAGGGGGCAATGGTTTCTTT. Amino acid sequence: CASSFSTGGNGFF.

The rearrangement links TRBV19 to TRBJ2-5; D may be TRBD2 (5 bases). Germline CDR1 LNHDA, CDR2 SQIVND (reference sequence). There are 12 residues in the CDR3. V was pared by 6 bases and J by 5 bases, with 10 bases between. The CDR3 DNA reads as TGTGCCAGTAGGGGAGACTGGGAGACCCAGTACTTC. Its protein product is CASRGDWETQYF. Full variable domain (remainder filled in from reference TRBV19 and TRBJ2-5): DGGITQSPKYLFRKEGQNVTLSCEQNLNHDAMYWYRQDPGQGLRLIYYSQIVNDFQKGDIAEGYSVSREKKESFPLTVTSAQKNPTAFYLCASRGDWETQYFGPGTRLLVL.

This rearrangement joins TRBV2 to TRBJ1-1, with a possible D match to TRBD1 (5 bases). This CDR3 spans 15 amino acids. Looked up from germline, CDR1 is SNHLY and CDR2 is FYNNEI. V was pared by 3 bases and J by 5 bases, with 16 bases between. The DNA of the CDR3 is TGTGCCAGCAGTGACGGGGACGGACCTAAAACTGAAGCTTTCTTT. Protein sequence: CASSDGDGPKTEAFF. Combining the CDR3 with reference TRBV2 and TRBJ1-1 gives the whole variable domain EPEVTQTPSHQVTQMGQEVILRCVPISNHLYFYWYRQILGQKVEFLVSFYNNEISEKSEIFDDQFSVERPDGSNFTLKIRSTKLEDSAMYFCASSDGDGPKTEAFFGQGTRLTVV.